The clone carrying this T cell receptor beta chain has only a few counts. Its antigen remains unknown. The data derive from a study of T cell repertoires in cytomegalovirus infection. Study-wide background: CMV epitopes that were recently identified and HLA-C-restricted were used alongside well-studied HLA-B-restricted ones. Study-level findings and limits: Cumulated frequencies of public TCR beta families served to identify carriers of CMV plus the relevant HLA. CMV-specific HLA-C-restricted TCR beta clonotypes dominated the ex vivo response.

This CDR3 comprises 11 residues. V shed 1 base and J shed 5 bases, with 5 bases lying between them. CDR1 is DFQATT and CDR2 is SNEGSKA in the germline V gene (reference sequence). A single record per CDR3 protein comes from TCRdb applying MiXCR to the reads. Of under 150,000 distinct CDR3 sequences in the sample, over 30% are singletons; the top ten hold less than 45%. The origin of this receptor is a human donor in good health (CMV status not recorded). Some clones in this sample may be carry-over from other donors' samples. The chain recombines TRBV20-1 with TRBJ2-5; D is unresolved. Sequencing was performed on CD8+ T cells from cultured PBMCs, taken from culture after CMV antigen stimulation. The CDR3 coding sequence is TGCAGTGCTAGAGTGGGGGAGACCCAGTACTTC. Translating gives CSARVGETQYF.